This T cell receptor beta chain was recovered during a study of cytomegalovirus exposure and HLA in healthy donors. Study findings and constraints: Among TCR beta chains, those listed as cytomegalovirus-associated numbered about 160. As immune exposure information, only CMV serostatus was available.

At collection, donors were nominally healthy, but unrecorded immune exposures were probable. A remark on this clone: Its target is unknown.

The PCR used 60 Vbeta and 13 Jbeta primers. Original processing methods: In a later analysis, of about 80 million unique beta chains, roughly 9.9 million appeared in at least two donors. Data came from immunoSEQ multiplex PCR; TCRdb stores just in-frame clones and leaves some out. That table is the source of V, J and clone size, and D and trimming were worked out from the DNA. Among 110,000 to 150,000 clones listed, around 9.6% were seen once. Germline V gene sequence: CDR1 SGHRS, CDR2 YFSETQ. This CDR3 contains 14 residues. V gave up 1 base and J gave up 7 bases; unmatched junction bases: 4. V and J are TRBV5-1 and TRBJ2-2, with 7 bases aligning to TRBD2. Sequencing was carried out using PBMCs. This receptor was obtained from a male donor in good health and CMV-seronegative. The CDR3: CASSLNWEGGELFF. CDR3 coding DNA: TGCGCCAGCAGCTTGAACTGGGAGGGCGGGGAGCTGTTTTTT.